These 12 T cell receptor beta chains came from one sample sequenced in a study of T-cell reconstitution after alpha-beta-depleted transplantation in children. The authors prepared the TCRbeta library with unique molecular identifiers. TCRdb re-derived calls from the PCR reads in MiXCR, one entry per CDR3 protein. The profile shows roughly 500,000 distinct CDR3 sequences, 10% of them singletons. This specimen was PBMCs, taken before TCRalphabeta/CD19-depleted stem cell transplant. These TCRs come from a child aged 2-15 years with inherited bone marrow failure, due to receive a stem cell transplant.

This clonotype was picked up many times. J is TRBJ2-7 and V is TRBV5-1; tentatively, D is TRBD2 (5 bases). CDR1 and CDR2 from the germline V gene are SGHRS and YFSETQ. The CDR3 is made up of 14 amino acids. The V end lost 0 bases, the J end lost 7 bases, and 14 bases lay between the germline ends. This chain's CDR3 is CASSLVVSGGEQYF. The CDR3 DNA sequence: TGCGCCAGCAGCTTGGTAGTGTCCGGCGGGGAGCAGTACTTC.

The chain links TRBV7-9 to TRBJ2-7; no definite D call. The V and J ends lost 4 bases and 4 bases respectively, with 17 bases between them. The germline V gene encodes CDR1 SEHNR and CDR2 FQNEAQ (reference sequence). This CDR3 is 15 amino acids long. CDR3 DNA: TGTGCCAGCAGCTCCGCCCCTAGTAGGCGTTACGAGCAGTACTTC. Translation: CASSSAPSRRYEQYF.

This clonotype was seen more than once but under ten times. This chain connects TRBV20-1 to TRBJ2-6, with D perhaps matching TRBD1 or TRBD2 (5 bases each). Trimming pared 3 bases from V and 0 bases from J, leaving 15 bases between. This CDR3 region has 17 residues. Germline CDR1 DFQATT, CDR2 SNEGSKA (reference sequence). The DNA for the CDR3 is TGCAGTGCTAGTACCGGGACGGCCAGCTCTGGGGCCAACGTCCTGACTTTC. This translates into CSASTGTASSGANVLTF.

The chain employs TRBV20-1 and TRBJ2-5; 10 nucleotides agree with TRBD2. CDR3 length: 14 residues. Trimming removed 5 bases from V and 2 bases from J; junction bases left unmatched: 5. In germline, CDR1 is DFQATT, CDR2 SNEGSKA (reference sequence). CDR3 nucleotides: TGCAGTGCTCCCGGACTAGCGGAACAAGAGACCCAGTACTTC. Residues: CSAPGLAEQETQYF.

The sample holds many counts of this clonotype. V is TRBV20-1 and J is TRBJ2-2; tentatively, D is TRBD2 (6 bases). The CDR3 totals 13 residues. In germline, CDR1 is DFQATT, CDR2 SNEGSKA (reference sequence). CDR3 DNA sequence: TGCACTGTACTAGCCGCGAACACCGGGGAGCTGTTTTTT. The encoded protein is CTVLAANTGELFF.

There are a few counts of this clonotype. The rearrangement joins TRBV7-8 to TRBJ2-7, with 8 bases fitting TRBD2. J lost 3 bases, V lost 2 bases, and 6 bases had no gene match. The germline gives CDR1 SGHVS, CDR2 FQNEAQ. The CDR3 sequence is 15 residues long. CDR3 in DNA: TGTGCCAGCAGCTTATTGCCGGGACTAGACTACGAGCAGTACTTC. Its translation: CASSLLPGLDYEQYF.

This clonotype was counted many times. The genes are TRBV6-5 and TRBJ1-4; D is perhaps TRBD1 (5 bases). The length of the CDR3 is 18 residues. V shed 4 bases and J shed 0 bases, with 18 bases lying between them. Germline loops: CDR1 MNHEY, CDR2 SVGAGI. CDR3 residues: CASSSRVPHTATNEKLFF. In nucleotides, the CDR3 is TGTGCCAGCAGTTCCAGGGTCCCCCACACCGCAACTAATGAAAAACTGTTTTTT.

This sequence joins TRBV5-1 and TRBJ2-1, with 11 bases aligning to TRBD2. This CDR3 has 17 residues. The V and J ends lost 0 bases and 3 bases, in that order; junction bases with no gene match: 5. The germline CDR1 and CDR2 sequences are SGHRS and YFSETQ. In DNA form, the CDR3 reads TGCGCCAGCAGCTTGGCCCGACTAGCGGGGATCTACAATGAGCAGTTCTTC. Its translation: CASSLARLAGIYNEQFF. Based on the CDR3 plus reference TRBV5-1 and TRBJ2-1, the full variable domain is KAGVTQTPRYLIKTRGQQVTLSCSPISGHRSVSWYQQTPGQGLQFLFEYFSETQRNKGNFPGRFSGRQFSNSRSEMNVSTLELGDSALYLCASSLARLAGIYNEQFFGPGTRLTVL.

In this sample, this clonotype turned up a few times. The rearrangement uses TRBV7-2 and TRBJ2-7; D may be TRBD2 (5 bases). V was cut by 1 base and J by 0 bases, with 10 bases left in between. The length of the CDR3 is 15 residues. CDR1 is SGHTA and CDR2 is FQGNSA in the germline V gene. This CDR3 is CASSLVPDSSYEQYF. The CDR3 DNA reads TGTGCCAGCAGCTTAGTCCCGGACTCCTCCTACGAGCAGTACTTC.

This clonotype was seen a few times. The rearrangement links TRBV5-4 to TRBJ2-1, with TRBD2 identical over 7 bases. From germline, CDR1 is SGHNT and CDR2 YYREEE (reference sequence). The CDR3 contains 18 residues. V was pared by 0 bases and J by 3 bases, with 12 bases of the junction left unmatched. The CDR3 sequence: CASSLGRLGGSFYNEQFF. The CDR3 DNA reads as TGTGCCAGCAGCTTGGGAAGGCTCGGCGGGAGCTTCTACAATGAGCAGTTCTTC.

This clonotype was counted ten times or more. This sequence joins TRBV6-5 and TRBJ1-2, with TRBD1 identical over 8 bases. With V trimmed by 4 bases and J by 6 bases, 7 bases remained unmatched. The CDR3 extends over 14 amino acids. In germline, CDR1 is MNHEY, CDR2 SVGAGI. In nucleotides, the CDR3 is TGTGCCAGCAGTTTCCTCGGACAGGGCAATGGCTACACCTTC. Translated: CASSFLGQGNGYTF.

This clonotype has ten or more counts. This rearrangement joins TRBV7-8 to TRBJ1-1; TRBD1 aligns across 7 bases. V lost 5 bases, J lost 2 bases, and 5 bases stayed unmatched. CDR1 is SGHVS, CDR2 FQNEAQ, per germline. This CDR3 region has 14 residues. CDR3 in amino acids: CASSPGTDNTEAFF. The CDR3 DNA is TGTGCCAGCAGCCCAGGGACAGACAACACTGAAGCTTTCTTT.